The clone carrying this TCR beta chain was found many times. The authors ran a second PCR of 7 to 11 cycles using a sample-barcoded 5' primer and a J-beta primer mix. One entry per CDR3 protein results from TCRdb running MiXCR on the 5' RACE reads. Among 600,000 or so distinct CDR3 sequences listed, about 30% were seen once. This record comes from a study of blood T cells in healthy people across ages. V was trimmed by 2 bases and J by 0 bases, leaving 19 bases between them. Germline loops: CDR1 MNHEY, CDR2 SVGEGT. CDR3 length equals 18 residues. This clonotype originated in a woman older than 75 in good health. This chain connects TRBV6-2 or TRBV6-3 to TRBJ2-5; weak D call: TRBD2 (6 bases). The sample comprised blood. The CDR3 loop is CASSYKLMAGLDQETQYF. CDR3 nucleotides: TGTGCCAGCAGTTACAAATTGATGGCGGGACTCGACCAAGAGACCCAGTACTTC.